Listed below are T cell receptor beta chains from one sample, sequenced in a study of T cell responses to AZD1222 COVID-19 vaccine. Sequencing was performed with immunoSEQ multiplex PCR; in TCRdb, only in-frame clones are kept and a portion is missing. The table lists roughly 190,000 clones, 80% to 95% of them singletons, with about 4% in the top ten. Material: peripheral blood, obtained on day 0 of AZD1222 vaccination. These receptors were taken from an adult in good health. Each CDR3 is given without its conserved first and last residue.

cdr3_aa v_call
AGRTISGDFGYT TRBV2
ASSQVEAYNEQF TRBV3-1/TRBV3-2
ASRSRTGNTGELF TRBV7-6
ASRGGLENSPLH TRBV27
ASSYGGSPSEQY TRBV6-5
ASTPHRVGNEKLF TRBV19
ASSAPGDTVQETQY TRBV27
ASSLGPSGAEAF TRBV7-9
ASSFPATDTQY TRBV7-9
ASSLWNRGSPGNTIY TRBV5-4
SASRAGGVNTEAF TRBV20-1
ASSRTGDLNEKLF TRBV18
ASSSGTGLNEQY TRBV19
ATSRVASRLGDTEAF TRBV15
ASSKRDRGSEQY TRBV6-5
ASSYGEDSASGYT TRBV11-3
ASTNREELGAENTEAF TRBV19
ASSLQGSYEQY TRBV27
ASSKSGNQPQH TRBV25-1
ASSFGDTSYEQY TRBV27
ASYTSKNIQY TRBV6-5
AISETGMRTDTQY TRBV10-3
ASSQESIGDPPTQQY TRBV4-1
ASSLARGRYNEQF TRBV7-2
ASSFLRGPTNEKLF TRBV11-2
ASSRGIYNQPQH TRBV3-1/TRBV3-2
ASSQGTGTSGYEQY TRBV4-1
SVRGLYGYT TRBV20-1
ASSLAGWNTEAF TRBV7-2
ASSQEGWAGGLYEQY TRBV4-1
ASSDSGTGSNSPLH TRBV6-4
ASTAAGGETQY TRBV19
ASKGFNEQF TRBV9
ASDLRTGLQGEQY TRBV7-9
ASSPNRGDYGYT TRBV18
ASSLNTEAF TRBV7-8
SVEAFGVYRRGGSPLH TRBV29-1
ASSVGTGFYGYT TRBV9
ASSSLPNLNTGFSYGYT TRBV11-2
ASSLSGTINEQY TRBV27
ASSTTWGETQY TRBV12-3/TRBV12-4
AWSGGLHIPQSTDTQY TRBV30
ASSAHTPGHLNSPLH TRBV9
ASNIKNQPQH TRBV5-6
ASSQDAAITANTGELF TRBV4-2
ASSVEGGGGYT TRBV2
ASRTESLAKNIQY TRBV2
ASRDRGGKNTEAF TRBV19
ASSLEVRDRSIRGANVLT TRBV11-3
ASSPRDSYGYT TRBV4-1
ASSIARTANTEAF TRBV19
ASSSYVLSNQPQH TRBV27
ASSVSSMGYEQY TRBV2
ASSESEAYYGYT TRBV25-1